This TCR beta chain was documented in a study of T cell responses to AZD1222 COVID-19 vaccine. Sequencing used immunoSEQ multiplex PCR; TCRdb keeps in-frame clones, though not all of them. The sample has fewer than 150,000 clones, about nine tenths seen once. A word on this clone: What it binds is not known.

CDR3 length: 15 residues. CDR1 and CDR2 (germline): MNHEY, SVGEGT. V lost 4 bases, J lost 0 bases, and 4 bases stayed unmatched. Overall study findings and caveats: Spike was spanned by vaccine-associated CD4 TCRs, which were dominant at 160-218 and 743-854. Seropositivity was recorded at baseline in only 6 or 7 AZD1222 recipients. Rises in breadth and depth of Spike-specific TCRs came after two AZD1222 doses.

This receptor was taken from an adult in good health. Sequenced here: peripheral blood, sampled on day 0 of AZD1222 vaccination. V usage is TRBV6-2 or TRBV6-3 and J usage is TRBJ2-7, with 9 bases lining up with TRBD1. The CDR3 bases are TGTGCCAGCAGTTCCCGGGACAGGGTCTCCTACGAGCAGTACTTC. It translates to CASSSRDRVSYEQYF.